These 22 T cell receptor beta chains came from one sample sequenced in a study of CD8 T cells in Susac syndrome. Random-hexamer reverse transcription was applied to roughly 0.45 to 1 ug RNA. TCRdb re-analysed the immunoSEQ multiplex PCR reads in MiXCR, keeping a single row per CDR3 protein. The data show 250,000 to 300,000 distinct CDR3 sequences, about 82% seen once. Sequenced material: CD8+ T cells from PBMCs. These receptors were obtained from a human donor with multiple sclerosis.

This clonotype turned up a few times. The chain has TRBV12-3 or TRBV12-4 and TRBJ2-7, with 10 bases fitting TRBD2. The CDR3 has 17 amino acids. The V and J ends lost 2 bases and 5 bases, in that order; junction bases with no gene match: 12. The CDR3 protein is CASSLWASGSSADEQYF. The DNA of the CDR3 is TGTGCCAGCAGTTTATGGGCTAGCGGGAGCTCAGCGGACGAGCAGTACTTC.

CDR3 nucleotides: TGTGCCAGCAGCGCAGGGTTCCTGAACACTGAAGCTTTCTTT. Protein product: CASSAGFLNTEAFF. The V call is TRBV5-8, the J call TRBJ1-1; TRBD1 is a possible D gene (5 bases). The V gene's germline CDR1 is SGHTS and CDR2 YDEGEE. V shed 4 bases and J shed 0 bases, with 10 bases lying between them. The CDR3 has 14 residues.

The V call is TRBV7-8, the J call TRBJ1-2; the D gene is possibly TRBD1 (6 bases). Germline CDR1 reads SGHVS; CDR2 reads FQNEAQ. V lost 5 bases, J lost 6 bases, and 22 bases lay in between. This CDR3 has 16 residues. The CDR3 region is CASSPLTMGKGDGYTF. CDR3 sequence (DNA): TGTGCCAGCAGCCCCCTGACTATGGGGAAGGGGGATGGCTACACCTTC.

The gene calls are TRBV5-4 and TRBJ2-5, with TRBD2 matching 9 bases. The CDR3 runs 16 residues. Germline CDR1 and CDR2: SGHNT and YYREEE (reference sequence). V lost 0 bases, J lost 1 base, and 4 bases stayed unmatched. The DNA of the CDR3 is TGTGCCAGCAGCTTGGGGGCGGGAGGGGGCCAAGAGACCCAGTACTTC. This translates into CASSLGAGGGQETQYF.

The V and J genes are TRBV6-5 and TRBJ2-7; a possible D gene is TRBD2 (5 bases). CDR3 length: 13 residues. Germline loops: CDR1 MNHEY, CDR2 SVGAGI. Trimming shortened V by 6 bases and J by 0 bases, and 9 bases separated the two germline ends. The CDR3 region is CASRAAGSYEQYF. The CDR3 nucleotides read TGTGCCAGCAGGGCGGCGGGCTCCTACGAGCAGTACTTC.

The rearrangement links TRBV7-9 to TRBJ2-7; no firm D call. The CDR3 extends over 13 amino acids. Per the germline V gene, CDR1 is SEHNR and CDR2 is FQNEAQ (reference sequence). V lost 6 bases, J lost 5 bases, and 14 bases lay in between. This CDR3 reads CASSSIQMHEQYF. The CDR3 DNA follows: TGTGCCAGCAGTTCAATACAGATGCACGAGCAGTACTTC. The variable domain in full, completed from reference TRBV7-9 and TRBJ2-7, reads DTGVSQNPRHKITKRGQNVTFRCDPISEHNRLYWYRQTLGQGPEFLTYFQNEAQLEKSRLLSDRFSAERPKGSFSTLEIQRTEQGDSAMYLCASSSIQMHEQYFGPGTRLTVT.

The chain recombines TRBV29-1 with TRBJ2-5; 8 nucleotides line up with TRBD1. The ends lost 5 bases at V and 1 base at J; junction bases unmatched: 9. The CDR3 has 15 amino acids. Germline values: CDR1 SQVTM, CDR2 ANQGSEA. The CDR3 DNA reads TGCAGCGTTCTCGGGCAGGGGGCCCCCCAAGAGACCCAGTACTTC. Translated: CSVLGQGAPQETQYF. Looking up the rest from reference TRBV29-1 and TRBJ2-5 gives the full variable domain: SAVISQKPSRDICQRGTSLTIQCQVDSQVTMMFWYRQQPGQSLTLIATANQGSEATYESGFVIDKFPISRPNLTFSTLTVSNMSPEDSSIYLCSVLGQGAPQETQYFGPGTRLLVL.

This clonotype was observed a few times. The chain has TRBV19 and TRBJ1-1; tentative D call: TRBD1 (5 bases). Germline V CDR1 and CDR2: LNHDA, SQIVND (reference sequence). V was cut by 3 bases and J by 5 bases, with 10 bases left in between. The CDR3 consists of 13 residues. The CDR3 reads CASSIARGTEAFF. In DNA form, the CDR3 reads TGTGCCAGTAGTATCGCCCGGGGGACTGAAGCTTTCTTT.

This chain joins TRBV29-1 and TRBJ2-1; D may be TRBD2 (5 bases). The CDR3 totals 15 residues. V lost 7 bases to trimming and J lost 0 bases, with 16 bases between them. CDR1 SQVTM and CDR2 ANQGSEA come from the germline V gene. The CDR3 DNA sequence: TGCAGCGCTGGACCCGGGAAAAGCTCCTACAATGAGCAGTTCTTC. Its protein is CSAGPGKSSYNEQFF.

CDR3 loop: CASYSVPGRVTEAFF. As DNA, the CDR3 is TGTGCCAGCTACTCGGTGCCAGGGAGAGTCACTGAAGCTTTCTTT. The chain carries TRBV6-2 or TRBV6-3 and TRBJ1-1; tentative D call: TRBD1 (5 bases). Germline CDR1 and CDR2: MNHEY and SVGEGT. V lost 8 bases to trimming and J lost 4 bases, with 20 bases between them. CDR3 length: 15 residues.

The genes are TRBV6-1 and TRBJ2-1; D may match TRBD1 or TRBD2 (5 bases each). The CDR3 runs 16 residues. Trimming shortened V by 4 bases and J by 4 bases, and 17 bases separated the two germline ends. Germline values: CDR1 MNHNS, CDR2 SASEGT. CDR3 in DNA: TGTGCCAGCAGTGGATCCCTGGGTGAGGGGTACAATGAGCAGTTCTTC. Encoded protein: CASSGSLGEGYNEQFF.

The rearrangement links TRBV20-1 to TRBJ2-1; TRBD2 agrees at 11 bases. Unmatched junction bases numbered 4, after V lost 2 bases and J lost 4 bases. This CDR3 has 15 amino acids. CDR1 DFQATT and CDR2 SNEGSKA come from the germline V gene (reference sequence). The CDR3 sequence is CSARLTSGSYNEQFF. In DNA, the CDR3 is TGCAGTGCTAGACTAACTAGCGGGAGTTACAATGAGCAGTTCTTC.

The rearrangement joins TRBV3-1 to TRBJ2-2; 15 nucleotides agree with TRBD2. CDR1 and CDR2 (germline): LGHDT, YNNKEL (reference sequence). J gave up 6 bases and V 2 bases, and 16 bases lay outside the gene matches. This CDR3 is built from 21 residues. For the CDR3, the DNA is TGTGCCAGCAGCCAACGGAGCTTGGGGGCCGGGACTAGCGGGAGGCCCGGGGAGCTGTTTTTT. Amino acid sequence: CASSQRSLGAGTSGRPGELFF.

The V and J genes are TRBV7-9 and TRBJ1-2; 7 bases fit TRBD1. The CDR3 consists of 18 residues. Germline V gives CDR1 SEHNR, CDR2 FQNEAQ (reference sequence). J lost 5 bases, V lost 2 bases, and 17 bases had no gene match. The CDR3 sequence is CASSLPKGAGKHGYGYTF. As DNA, the CDR3 is TGTGCCAGCAGCTTACCCAAGGGGGCAGGGAAACACGGATATGGCTACACCTTC.

The CDR3 is CASSYLLGLNTGELFF. For the CDR3, the DNA is TGTGCCAGCAGTTACCTTCTGGGACTGAACACCGGGGAGCTGTTTTTT. V and J are TRBV6-2 or TRBV6-3 and TRBJ2-2, with D maybe TRBD2 (6 bases). V shed 2 bases and J shed 1 base, with 11 bases lying between them. The length of the CDR3 is 16 residues. Germline-derived CDR1 and CDR2 are MNHEY and SVGEGT.

Only one count was recorded for this clonotype. The chain combines TRBV12-3 or TRBV12-4 with TRBJ2-1; 7 nucleotides match TRBD1. The CDR3 length is 13 residues. V gave up 5 bases and J gave up 6 bases; unmatched junction bases: 4. The CDR3 here is CASSRPGGNEQFF. The DNA for the CDR3 is TGTGCCAGCAGTCGCCCAGGGGGCAATGAGCAGTTCTTC.

This chain links TRBV30 with TRBJ2-7; no definite D call. V lost 2 bases to trimming and J lost 2 bases, with 10 bases between them. The CDR3 has 13 residues. The germline V gene has CDR1 GTSNPN and CDR2 SVGIG (reference sequence). Here the CDR3 reads CAWSFALPYEQYF. As DNA, the CDR3 is TGTGCCTGGAGTTTCGCTCTACCCTACGAGCAGTACTTC. Full variable domain (rest looked up from reference TRBV30 and TRBJ2-7): SQTIHQWPATLVQPVGSPLSLECTVEGTSNPNLYWYRQAAGRGLQLLFYSVGIGQISSEVPQNLSASRPQDRQFILSSKKLLLSDSGFYLCAWSFALPYEQYFGPGTRLTVT.

The chain carries TRBV27 and TRBJ2-7, with no clear D. From germline, CDR1 is MNHEY and CDR2 SMNVEV (reference sequence). The CDR3 sequence is 14 residues long. The ends were cut back, 2 bases at V and 3 bases at J, with 11 bases in the middle. The CDR3 sequence: CASSLASPGYEQYF. In nucleotides, the CDR3 is TGTGCCAGCAGTTTAGCATCCCCAGGCTACGAGCAGTACTTC.

The V gene is TRBV4-3, the J gene TRBJ1-1; a weak D match, TRBD1 (5 bases). Germline values: CDR1 LGHNA, CDR2 YSLEER. V was trimmed by 1 base and J by 4 bases, leaving 10 bases between them. The CDR3 sequence is 14 residues long. For the CDR3, the DNA is TGCGCCAGCAGCCAAGCTTTCAGGGCCACTGAAGCTTTCTTT. Translated, it gives CASSQAFRATEAFF.

The CDR3 loop reads CASSLAGSFDSPGGNQPQHF. In DNA form, the CDR3 reads TGTGCCAGCAGCTTGGCCGGATCGTTTGATAGCCCTGGAGGCAATCAGCCCCAGCATTTT. The rearrangement links TRBV5-5 to TRBJ1-5; D remains ambiguous. This CDR3 spans 20 amino acids. CDR1 is SGHKS and CDR2 is YYEKEE in the germline V gene (reference sequence). The V gene lost 0 bases and the J gene lost 2 bases, with 24 bases spanning the gap.

The chain is built from TRBV4-3 and TRBJ2-7, with 12 bases that match TRBD2. CDR3 length equals 16 residues. Trimming cost V 2 bases and J 6 bases; bases outside gene matches: 8. The V gene's germline CDR1 is LGHNA and CDR2 YSLEER. CDR3 sequence reads: CASSQLTSGSDSEQYF. CDR3 coding DNA: TGCGCCAGCAGCCAACTGACTAGCGGGAGTGATTCCGAGCAGTACTTC.

The genes are TRBV11-2 and TRBJ1-2; D is uncertain. Germline lookup yields CDR1 SGHAT and CDR2 FQNNGV. The CDR3 covers 14 residues. The germline V and J ends were trimmed by 5 bases and 4 bases, with 14 bases remaining between them. This CDR3 reads CASSLMGFSYGYTF. Written as DNA, the CDR3 is TGTGCCAGCAGCCTAATGGGGTTCAGCTATGGCTACACCTTC.